This T cell receptor (beta chain) was captured by sequencing in a study of response to subunit inactivated influenza vaccine. TCRdb used MiXCR to reprocess the RT-PCR reads, holding one entry per CDR3 protein. Among some 600,000 distinct CDR3 sequences listed, 12% to 15% were seen once. This CDR3 comprises 13 residues. Germline CDR1 and CDR2: MNHEY and SMNVEV (reference sequence). The ends were cut back, 4 bases at V and 3 bases at J, with 9 bases in the middle. Study results and caveats: Researchers suggested that each seasonal influenza vaccination recruits few new T cells.

A word on this clonotype: Its antigen remains unknown.

The starting material was PBMCs from blood, obtained around 14 days before vaccination. The chain joins TRBV27 to TRBJ1-1; D is unclear. The clonotype comes from a man in his fifties who received an inactivated influenza vaccine. CDR3 amino acids: CASSSNLDTEAFF. The DNA of the CDR3 is TGTGCCAGCAGTTCCAACCTGGACACTGAAGCTTTCTTT.